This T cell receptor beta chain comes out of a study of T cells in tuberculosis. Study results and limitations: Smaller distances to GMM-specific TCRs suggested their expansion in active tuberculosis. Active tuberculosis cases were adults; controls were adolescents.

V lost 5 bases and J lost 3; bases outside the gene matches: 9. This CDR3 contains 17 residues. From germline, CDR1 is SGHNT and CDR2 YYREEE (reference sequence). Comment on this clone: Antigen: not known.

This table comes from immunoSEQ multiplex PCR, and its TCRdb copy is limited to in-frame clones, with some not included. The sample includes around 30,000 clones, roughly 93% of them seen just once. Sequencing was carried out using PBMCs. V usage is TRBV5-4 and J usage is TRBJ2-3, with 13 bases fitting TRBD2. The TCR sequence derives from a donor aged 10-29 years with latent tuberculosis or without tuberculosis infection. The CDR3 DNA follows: TGTGCCAGCAGGGCTACTAGCGGGGGGGCCCGAACAGATACGCAGTATTTT. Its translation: CASRATSGGARTDTQYF. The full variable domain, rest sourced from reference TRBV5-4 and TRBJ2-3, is ETGVTQSPTHLIKTRGQQVTLRCSSQSGHNTVSWYQQALGQGPQFIFQYYREEENGRGNFPPRFSGLQFPNYSSELNVNALELDDSALYLCASRATSGGARTDTQYFGPGTRLTVL.